This TCR beta chain was sequenced during a study of neurological immune-mediated disorders. This clonotype has a count of ten or more. Every sequencing run generated in excess of 180 million TCR-beta sequences. These sequences covered 15-18 subjects. TCRdb used MiXCR to reprocess the 5' RACE reads, holding one entry per CDR3 protein. The sample lists around 15,000 distinct CDR3 sequences, under 4% occurring once. The germline gives CDR1 SEHNR, CDR2 FQNEAQ (reference sequence). V was clipped by 10 bases and J by 7 bases; unmatched bases: 9. This CDR3 has 12 amino acids. This receptor was identified in a woman in her thirties or forties in good health. The gene calls are TRBV7-9 and TRBJ2-7; 8 positions agree with TRBD1. The sequencing input was CD8+ T cells from blood. The CDR3 here is CATDRGTLEQYF. The CDR3 bases are TGTGCCACCGACAGGGGAACACTTGAGCAGTACTTC.